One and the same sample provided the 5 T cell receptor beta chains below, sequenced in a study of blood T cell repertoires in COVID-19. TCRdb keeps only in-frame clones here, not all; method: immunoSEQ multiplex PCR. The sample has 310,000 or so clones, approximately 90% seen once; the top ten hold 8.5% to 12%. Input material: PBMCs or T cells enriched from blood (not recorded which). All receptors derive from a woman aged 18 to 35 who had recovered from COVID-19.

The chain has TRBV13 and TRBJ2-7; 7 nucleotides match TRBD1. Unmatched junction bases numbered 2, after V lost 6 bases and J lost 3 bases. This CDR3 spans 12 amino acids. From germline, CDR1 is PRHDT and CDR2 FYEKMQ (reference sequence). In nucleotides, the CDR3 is TGTGCCAGCAGTCGACAGGGCTACGAGCAGTACTTC. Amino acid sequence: CASSRQGYEQYF.

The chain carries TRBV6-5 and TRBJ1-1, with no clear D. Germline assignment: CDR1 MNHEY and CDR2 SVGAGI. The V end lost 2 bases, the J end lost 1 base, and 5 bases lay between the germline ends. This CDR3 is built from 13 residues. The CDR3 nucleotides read TGTGCCAGCAGTTACAACGGGAACACTGAAGCTTTCTTT. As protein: CASSYNGNTEAFF.

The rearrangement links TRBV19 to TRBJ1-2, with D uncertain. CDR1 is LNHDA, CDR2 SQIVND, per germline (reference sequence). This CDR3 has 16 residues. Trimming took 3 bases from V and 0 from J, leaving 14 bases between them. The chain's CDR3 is CASSISSGRANYGYTF. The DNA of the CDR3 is TGTGCCAGTAGTATCAGCTCAGGTCGAGCTAACTATGGCTACACCTTC.

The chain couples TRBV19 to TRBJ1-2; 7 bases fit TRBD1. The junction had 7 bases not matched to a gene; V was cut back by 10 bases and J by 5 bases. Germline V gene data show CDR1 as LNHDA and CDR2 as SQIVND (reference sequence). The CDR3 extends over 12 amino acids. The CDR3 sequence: CAISQGLYGYTF. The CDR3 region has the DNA TGTGCCATATCACAGGGGCTATATGGCTACACCTTC.

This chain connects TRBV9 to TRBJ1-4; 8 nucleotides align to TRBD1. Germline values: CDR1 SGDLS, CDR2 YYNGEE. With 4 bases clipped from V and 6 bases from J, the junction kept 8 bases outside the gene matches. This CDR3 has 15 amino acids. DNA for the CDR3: TGTGCCAGCAGCCTCCGACAGGGGAGCTATGAAAAACTGTTTTTT. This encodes CASSLRQGSYEKLFF.